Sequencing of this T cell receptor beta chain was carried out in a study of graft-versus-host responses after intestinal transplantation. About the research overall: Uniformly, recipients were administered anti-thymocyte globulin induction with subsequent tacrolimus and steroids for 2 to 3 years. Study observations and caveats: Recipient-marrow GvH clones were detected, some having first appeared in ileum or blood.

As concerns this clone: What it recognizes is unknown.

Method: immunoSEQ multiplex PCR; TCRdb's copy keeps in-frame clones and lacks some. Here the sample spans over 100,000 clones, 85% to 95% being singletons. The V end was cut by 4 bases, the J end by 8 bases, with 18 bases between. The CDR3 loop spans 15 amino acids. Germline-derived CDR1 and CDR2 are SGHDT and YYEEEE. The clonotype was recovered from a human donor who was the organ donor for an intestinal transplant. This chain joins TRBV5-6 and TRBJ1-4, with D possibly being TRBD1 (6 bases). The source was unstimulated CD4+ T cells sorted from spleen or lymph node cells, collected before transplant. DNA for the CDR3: TGTGCCAGCAGCCTAGGACAGACGTCGGGGGAAAAACTGTTTTTT. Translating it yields CASSLGQTSGEKLFF.